This T cell receptor (beta chain) was identified during a study of blood T cell repertoires in COVID-19. Whole-study context: Samples taken during acute and convalescent COVID-19 were collected in the United States, Italy and Spain.

The table came from immunoSEQ multiplex PCR; TCRdb's copy has only in-frame clones and leaves some out. The sample lists 250,000 or so clones, around 86% occurring once. This clone came up many times. The trim removed 0 bases at V and 3 bases at J, leaving 6 bases unmatched. The germline gives CDR1 SQVTM, CDR2 ANQGSEA. This CDR3 region has 17 residues. This TCR was recovered from a woman between 40 and 50 years old who had recovered from COVID-19. The material sequenced was peripheral blood. This chain uses TRBV29-1 with TRBJ2-7; 15 nucleotides agree with TRBD2. In nucleotides, the CDR3 is TGCAGCGTTGAAGACGATCGGGGACTAGCGGGAGGCTACGAGCAGTACTTC. It encodes CSVEDDRGLAGGYEQYF.